The present T cell receptor (beta chain) was sequenced within a study of OX40 agonist ivuxolimab in advanced cancers. Turning to the study itself: Patients with prior anti-PD-1, anti-PD-L1 or anti-CTLA-4 therapy were eligible; 40% had some. General study points: CD8+ T cells showed, on average, more clonal expansion than CD4+ cells. The 0.1-3.0 mg/kg partial responders had among the lowest clonal expansion.

The trim removed 11 bases at V and 6 bases at J, leaving 11 bases unmatched. Germline V gene sequence: CDR1 ENHRY, CDR2 SYGVKD. This CDR3 region has 14 residues. Profiling relied on immunoSEQ multiplex PCR, and the TCRdb table lists in-frame clones only, not all of them. The sample lists 80,000 to 100,000 clones; 90% were seen once. If patients had autoimmune disease history or systemic immunosuppression, they were excluded. To note about this clone: Its antigen is not identified.

The source material was CD4+ or CD8+ T cells sorted from blood, sampled in a trial of the OX40 agonist ivuxolimab. The gene calls are TRBV10-3 and TRBJ2-1; 9 nucleotides match TRBD1. This receptor was obtained from an adult with an advanced solid tumor such as melanoma, head and neck, liver or kidney cancer. CDR3 residues: CAATQGAGSNEQFF. The DNA for the CDR3 is TGTGCCGCGACACAGGGGGCTGGGAGCAATGAGCAGTTCTTC.